The 29 T cell receptor beta chains reported below all come from one sample, sequenced in a study of breast tumors, draining lymph nodes, adjacent tissues. The lymph nodes were axillary draining lymph nodes from breast cancer patients. TCRdb ran MiXCR on the multiplex PCR reads and lists one entry per CDR3 protein. The sample shows about 130,000 distinct CDR3 sequences, 21% of them seen only once. The sample comprised axillary lymph node tissue. The receptors here all came from a female donor with breast cancer. Some clones in this sample may be carry-over from other donors' samples.

This clonotype has a count of ten or more. CDR3 DNA: TGTGCCAGCAGTTACGATCCCAGACTTTCTGGGGCCAACGTCCTGACTTTC. Translating it yields CASSYDPRLSGANVLTF. The gene calls are TRBV6-5 and TRBJ2-6; no clear D gene. Looked up from germline, CDR1 is MNHEY and CDR2 is SVGAGI. CDR3 length: 17 amino acids. Trimming removed 2 bases at V and 1 base at J, with 12 bases between.

J is TRBJ2-1 and V is TRBV9, with 13 positions matching TRBD2. CDR1 SGDLS and CDR2 YYNGEE come from the germline V gene. The CDR3 covers 16 residues. Losses at the gene ends were 3 bases for V and 5 bases for J; bases not matched to a gene: 5. CDR3 sequence reads: CASSAGLAGVNNEQFF. CDR3 nucleotide sequence: TGTGCCAGCAGCGCCGGACTAGCGGGAGTGAACAATGAGCAGTTCTTC.

This clonotype was recorded many times. The J gene is TRBJ2-5, the V gene TRBV9, with TRBD2 identical over 9 bases. V trimming: 3 bases; J trimming: 5 bases; junction bases outside the gene matches: 8. Germline V gene lookup returns CDR1 SGDLS and CDR2 YYNGEE. The CDR3 spans 15 residues. The CDR3 region has the DNA TGTGCCAGCAGCGCGACTAGCGGAGCCGGGGAGACCCAGTACTTC. This translates into CASSATSGAGETQYF. Combining the CDR3 with reference TRBV9 and TRBJ2-5 gives the whole variable domain DSGVTQTPKHLITATGQRVTLRCSPRSGDLSVYWYQQSLDQGLQFLIQYYNGEERAKGNILERFSAQQFPDLHSELNLSSLELGDSALYFCASSATSGAGETQYFGPGTRLLVL.

The chain couples TRBV3-1 to TRBJ2-1; tentative D call: TRBD1 (6 bases). The CDR3 has 15 amino acids. Trimming left V 11 bases short and J 2 bases short, with 19 bases between. Germline V gene lookup returns CDR1 LGHDT and CDR2 YNNKEL (reference sequence). The CDR3 DNA reads as TGTGCCTCGCTAAACAGGGAAGGGCCCTACAATGAGCAGTTCTTC. Amino acid sequence: CASLNREGPYNEQFF.

This clonotype was detected many times. The chain uses TRBV24-1 and TRBJ2-5; 8 bases map to TRBD1. Germline V gene data show CDR1 as KGHDR and CDR2 as SFDVKD. With 0 bases clipped from V and 5 bases from J, the junction kept 4 bases outside the gene matches. This CDR3 has 15 residues. The CDR3, as DNA: TGTGCCACCAGTGATTTGCGGACAGGGTGGGAGACCCAGTACTTC. As protein: CATSDLRTGWETQYF.

A note on this clonotype: One end of the junction is discordant with germline, which a read error may explain. Written as DNA, the CDR3 is TGTGCCAGCAGCTACAGGGGGGTGGTTACTGAAAAACTGTCTTTT. Protein sequence: CASSYRGVVTEKLSF. The genes are TRBV11-2 and TRBJ1-4; 8 nucleotides agree with TRBD1. Per germline, CDR1 SGHAT and CDR2 FQNNGV. The CDR3 consists of 15 residues.

This clonotype was observed at least ten times. The chain recombines TRBV2 with TRBJ2-3; TRBD2 matches 9 bases. The CDR3 consists of 16 residues. In germline, CDR1 is SNHLY, CDR2 FYNNEI. V shed 4 bases, J shed 1 base, and the junction held 6 bases outside the gene matches. This chain's CDR3 is CASSGPSGVRTDTQYF. CDR3 DNA sequence: TGTGCCAGCAGTGGACCTAGCGGGGTCCGCACAGATACGCAGTATTTT.

In its sample, this clonotype was seen many times. The rearrangement uses TRBV6-1 and TRBJ1-2; D unclear. The germline V gene has CDR1 MNHNS and CDR2 SASEGT. CDR3 length: 10 residues. V gave up 8 bases and J gave up 8 bases, with 9 bases separating them. CDR3 amino acids: CASRILGYTF. CDR3 coding DNA: TGTGCCAGCCGAATTCTGGGCTACACCTTC.

As concerns this clonotype: A single base separates this from a much larger clone, so it may be a read error. V usage is TRBV28 and J usage is TRBJ2-1; 13 bases are a match to TRBD2. This CDR3 is 17 amino acids long. Germline V gene data show CDR1 as MDHEN and CDR2 as SYDVKM. The CDR3 loop is CASSRWTSGSLYNERFF. CDR3 DNA sequence: TGTGCCAGCAGTCGATGGACTAGCGGGAGTCTGTACAATGAGCGGTTCTTC.

This clonotype was recorded at least ten times. The CDR3 DNA reads TGCGCCAGCAGCGGGGAATTTTTGGGCCATTCCTACAATGAGCAGTTCTTC. Translated: CASSGEFLGHSYNEQFF. The rearrangement links TRBV10-1 to TRBJ2-1; weak D call: TRBD2 (5 bases). Germline CDR1 WNHNN, CDR2 SYGVQD (reference sequence). This CDR3 spans 17 amino acids. The V end lost 6 bases, the J end lost 1 base, and 19 bases lay between the germline ends.

At least ten counts were recorded for this clonotype. The rearrangement joins TRBV19 to TRBJ2-7, with 11 bases matching TRBD2. CDR1 and CDR2 from the germline V gene are LNHDA and SQIVND (reference sequence). Trimming removed 5 bases from V and 2 bases from J; junction bases left unmatched: 5. The length of the CDR3 is 15 residues. CDR3: CASSLRLAGTYEQYF. The CDR3 DNA sequence: TGTGCCAGTAGTCTACGACTAGCGGGGACCTACGAGCAGTACTTC.

This clonotype has a count of ten or more. J is TRBJ1-3 and V is TRBV10-2, with a tentative D call TRBD1 (5 bases). This CDR3 comprises 15 residues. The V gene lost 4 bases and the J gene lost 1 base, with 11 bases spanning the gap. Germline CDR1 is WSHSY and CDR2 is SAAADI. CDR3 nucleotide sequence: TGCGCCAGCAGTGCAGGCACAGGATCTGGAAACACCATATATTTT. Its protein is CASSAGTGSGNTIYF.

This clonotype was counted many times. CDR3 coding DNA: TGTGGGAGTCGGGACAGCCGTAATTCACCCCTCCACTTT. It translates to CGSRDSRNSPLHF. This chain joins TRBV19 and TRBJ1-6, with 7 bases lining up with TRBD1. Germline assignment: CDR1 LNHDA and CDR2 SQIVND (reference sequence). The CDR3 loop spans 13 amino acids.

A remark on this clonotype: As the CDR3 is not closed by the conserved phenylalanine or tryptophan, this likely results from a read error. In DNA, the CDR3 is TGCGCCAGCAGCCCCGGACAGAAAGCAAAAAACATTCAGTACCTC. It specifies CASSPGQKAKNIQYL. The chain uses TRBV5-1 and TRBJ2-4, with a tentative D call TRBD1 (6 bases). The CDR3 totals 15 residues. The V gene's germline CDR1 is SGHRS and CDR2 YFSETQ. V dropped 4 bases and J dropped 4 bases, with 15 bases sitting between them.

The rearrangement uses TRBV20-1 and TRBJ2-7; 13 bases are a match to TRBD2. With 6 bases clipped from V and 3 bases from J, the junction kept 8 bases outside the gene matches. The CDR3 sequence is 15 residues long. The germline V gene encodes CDR1 DFQATT and CDR2 SNEGSKA (reference sequence). CDR3 bases: TGCAGTGCACCGGGACTAGCGGGGACTAACTACGAGCAGTACTTC. It encodes CSAPGLAGTNYEQYF.

This clonotype has at least ten counts. The CDR3 sequence is CASSVLAGVSYNEQFF. CDR3 in DNA: TGCGCCAGCAGCGTACTAGCGGGAGTATCCTACAATGAGCAGTTCTTC. J is TRBJ2-1 and V is TRBV5-1; TRBD2 matches at 11 bases. Germline assignment: CDR1 SGHRS and CDR2 YFSETQ. After removal of 4 bases from V and 1 base from J, the junction contained 4 bases not matched to a gene. CDR3 length: 16 residues.

At least ten counts were recorded for this clonotype. This chain uses TRBV20-1 with TRBJ1-6; D not resolved. The CDR3 runs to 13 residues. Trimming cost V 2 bases and J 9 bases, with 11 bases left between them. Germline CDR1 is DFQATT and CDR2 is SNEGSKA (reference sequence). CDR3 sequence: CSARPGLGSPLHF. The CDR3 DNA reads TGCAGTGCTAGACCCGGTCTAGGTTCACCCCTCCACTTT.

Turning to this clonotype: This may be a read error, as it is one base from a much larger clone. The chain links TRBV15 to TRBJ1-4, with TRBD1 identical over 8 bases. V was pared by 5 bases and J by 7 bases, with 6 bases of the junction left unmatched. Germline CDR1 LNHNV, CDR2 YYDKDF (reference sequence). There are 14 residues in the CDR3. Here the CDR3 reads CATSGGGTGEKLFF. The CDR3 DNA follows: TGTGCCACCAGCGGAGGGGGGACAGGTGAAAAACTGTTTTTT.

This clonotype showed up many times. The V call is TRBV9, the J call TRBJ2-5; perhaps TRBD1 as D (6 bases). The CDR3 has 15 amino acids. The V gene lost 0 bases and the J gene lost 0 bases, with 9 bases spanning the gap. Germline lookup yields CDR1 SGDLS and CDR2 YYNGEE. As DNA, the CDR3 is TGTGCCAGCAGCGTAGCAGGGACACACCAAGAGACCCAGTACTTC. Its protein is CASSVAGTHQETQYF.

To note about this clonotype: This may arise from a read error, as a much more abundant clone is one base away. The chain has TRBV27 and TRBJ2-1; 8 bases line up with TRBD1. The length of the CDR3 is 15 residues. J was trimmed by 2 bases and V by 7 bases; bases with no gene match: 7. Per the germline V gene, CDR1 is MNHEY and CDR2 is SMNVEV (reference sequence). The CDR3 sequence: CASTKQGVPYNEQFF. CDR3 in DNA: TGTGCCAGCACCAAACAGGGGGTACCCTACAATGAGCAGTTCTTC.

This clonotype was seen ten or more times. This chain joins TRBV2 and TRBJ2-1, with D possibly matching TRBD2 (6 bases). Trimming stripped 6 bases from V and 12 bases from J, with 18 bases between. The CDR3 is 13 amino acids. Per the germline V gene, CDR1 is SNHLY and CDR2 is FYNNEI. The CDR3 DNA follows: TGTGCCAGCAGCACTACTAGTGACGGGGGGCAGTTCTTC. It is translated as CASSTTSDGGQFF. The full variable domain, in which reference TRBV2 and TRBJ2-1 provide the parts outside the CDR3, is EPEVTQTPSHQVTQMGQEVILRCVPISNHLYFYWYRQILGQKVEFLVSFYNNEISEKSEIFDDQFSVERPDGSNFTLKIRSTKLEDSAMYFCASSTTSDGGQFFGPGTRLTVL.

Concerning this clonotype: Just one base apart from a much larger clone, this may be a read error. The rearrangement joins TRBV7-2 to TRBJ2-3; D tentatively fits TRBD1 or TRBD2 (5 bases each). This CDR3 is built from 15 residues. Germline CDR1 reads SGHTA; CDR2 reads FQGNSA. The CDR3 sequence: CASSLRGALTDTRYF. For the CDR3, the DNA is TGTGCCAGCAGCTTGAGGGGAGCCCTCACAGATACGCGGTATTTT.

This clonotype was seen at least ten times. The chain is built from TRBV7-9 and TRBJ2-1, with 10 positions matching TRBD2. Losses at the gene ends were 5 bases for V and 7 bases for J; bases not matched to a gene: 8. The CDR3 covers 15 residues. Germline V gene sequence: CDR1 SEHNR, CDR2 FQNEAQ (reference sequence). The CDR3 here is CASSVASGSGNEQFF. In DNA form, the CDR3 reads TGTGCCAGCAGCGTGGCTAGCGGGAGTGGAAATGAGCAGTTCTTC. The complete variable domain, with remaining parts taken from reference TRBV7-9 and TRBJ2-1, reads DTGVSQNPRHKITKRGQNVTFRCDPISEHNRLYWYRQTLGQGPEFLTYFQNEAQLEKSRLLSDRFSAERPKGSFSTLEIQRTEQGDSAMYLCASSVASGSGNEQFFGPGTRLTVL.

This clonotype was observed many times. This chain links TRBV20-1 with TRBJ2-3, with 7 bases matching TRBD1. Germline assignment: CDR1 DFQATT and CDR2 SNEGSKA (reference sequence). This CDR3 region has 15 residues. Germline trimming cut 0 bases from V and 1 base from J; bases unmatched to any gene: 4. CDR3 region: CSARDRTGGTDTQYF. The DNA of the CDR3 is TGCAGTGCTAGAGATAGAACAGGGGGCACAGATACGCAGTATTTT.

This clonotype has a count of ten or more. This sequence joins TRBV20-1 and TRBJ1-2, with a tentative D call TRBD1 (5 bases). Germline CDR1 is DFQATT and CDR2 is SNEGSKA (reference sequence). Trimming removed 0 bases from V and 6 bases from J, with 11 bases in between. The length of the CDR3 is 13 residues. The CDR3 here is CSAREWGGDGYTF. The CDR3 coding sequence is TGCAGTGCTAGAGAGTGGGGCGGGGATGGCTACACCTTC.

This clonotype appeared many times. This chain uses TRBV19 with TRBJ2-7; no firm D call. Trimming cost V 2 bases and J 2 bases, with 13 bases left between them. This CDR3 spans 15 amino acids. Germline V gene sequence: CDR1 LNHDA, CDR2 SQIVND (reference sequence). The CDR3 sequence: CASSIMWQETYEQYF. CDR3 DNA: TGTGCCAGTAGTATAATGTGGCAGGAAACCTACGAGCAGTACTTC.

This clonotype appeared many times. The V and J genes are TRBV7-9 and TRBJ2-3; 9 nucleotides line up with TRBD1. Germline V gene lookup returns CDR1 SEHNR and CDR2 FQNEAQ (reference sequence). Germline trimming cut 3 bases from V and 6 bases from J; bases unmatched to any gene: 4. The CDR3 runs 14 residues. The CDR3 coding sequence is TGTGCCAGCAGCTTCGGGACAGGGCGGGATACGCAGTATTTT. Translating gives CASSFGTGRDTQYF.

Many counts were recorded for this clonotype. The rearrangement links TRBV9 to TRBJ2-5, with 12 bases matching TRBD2. Germline CDR1 SGDLS, CDR2 YYNGEE. The CDR3 spans 18 residues. V lost 3 bases to trimming and J lost 4 bases; unmatched junction nucleotides: 13. CDR3 coding DNA: TGTGCCAGCAGCGCCGGTATGGGGACTAGCGGGTTTTTAGAGACCCAGTACTTC. Its translation is CASSAGMGTSGFLETQYF.

This clonotype appeared many times. V gene TRBV28 combines with J gene TRBJ2-7, with D possibly called TRBD1 or TRBD2 (5 bases each). Germline V gene sequence: CDR1 MDHEN, CDR2 SYDVKM. The CDR3 is 13 amino acids. V was trimmed by 8 bases and J by 9 bases, leaving 20 bases between them. CDR3 loop: CASGYDLGRWQYF. CDR3 nucleotide sequence: TGTGCCAGCGGTTACGACTTGGGACGTTGGCAGTACTTC.